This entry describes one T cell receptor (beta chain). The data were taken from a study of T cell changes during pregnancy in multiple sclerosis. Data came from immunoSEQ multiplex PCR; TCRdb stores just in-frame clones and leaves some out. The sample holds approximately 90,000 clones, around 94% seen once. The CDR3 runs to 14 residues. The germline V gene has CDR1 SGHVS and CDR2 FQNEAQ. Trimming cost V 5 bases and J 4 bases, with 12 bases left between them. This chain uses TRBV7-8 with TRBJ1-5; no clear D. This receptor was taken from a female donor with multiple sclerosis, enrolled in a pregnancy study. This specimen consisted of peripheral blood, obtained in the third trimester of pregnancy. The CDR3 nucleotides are TGTGCCAGCAGCCCCCGGAGAGATAATCAGCCCCAGCATTTT. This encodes CASSPRRDNQPQHF.